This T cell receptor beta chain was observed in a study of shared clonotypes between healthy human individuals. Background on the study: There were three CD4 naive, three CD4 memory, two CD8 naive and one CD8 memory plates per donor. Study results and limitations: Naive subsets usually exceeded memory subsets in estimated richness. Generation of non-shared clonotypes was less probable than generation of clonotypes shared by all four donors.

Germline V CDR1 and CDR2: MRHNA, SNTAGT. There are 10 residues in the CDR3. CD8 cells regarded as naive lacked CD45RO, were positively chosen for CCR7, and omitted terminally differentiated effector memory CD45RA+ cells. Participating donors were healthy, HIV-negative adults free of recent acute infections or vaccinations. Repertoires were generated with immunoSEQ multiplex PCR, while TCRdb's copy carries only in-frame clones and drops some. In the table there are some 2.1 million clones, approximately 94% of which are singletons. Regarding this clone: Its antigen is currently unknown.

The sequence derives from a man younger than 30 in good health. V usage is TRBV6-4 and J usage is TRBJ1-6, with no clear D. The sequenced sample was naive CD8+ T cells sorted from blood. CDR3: CVQGNSPLHF. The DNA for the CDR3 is TGTGTCCAAGGGAATTCACCCCTCCACTTT.